The clone carrying this T cell receptor (beta chain) showed up many times. Its antigen is not identified. These data come from a study of immune heterogeneity within non-small cell lung tumors. Overall study: Classification of the tumors gave several squamous cell carcinomas, around nine non-squamous carcinomas and 1 not otherwise specified. Study-level findings and limits: Clonality of local T cells correlated moderately but significantly with local tumor mutational burden (R about 0.34).

Bulk tumor gDNA, roughly 660 ng per sample, served as the TCR template. Taken during surgery, several biopsies per primary tumor were spaced as far apart as possible within the tumor mass. With untreated, newly diagnosed non-small cell lung cancer, the patients went on to undergo curative surgery. The germline gives CDR1 LNHDA, CDR2 SQIVND (reference sequence). CDR3 length equals 16 residues. The V and J ends lost 3 bases and 7 bases, in that order; junction bases with no gene match: 8. In a multiplex PCR, 32 V and 13 J primers amplified TCR beta CDR3. Using its own MiXCR run on the multiplex PCR reads, TCRdb lists one record per CDR3 protein. The sample contains 10,000 or so distinct CDR3 sequences, about a quarter of which appear only once.

The clonotype originates from a woman aged 50 to 65 with non-small cell lung cancer. The chain recombines TRBV19 with TRBJ2-1; 11 bases agree with TRBD2. Sequencing was done on a sample of lung tumor tissue. The CDR3 coding sequence is TGTGCCAGTAGTATTTCAATAGCGGGAGGGTTGAATGAGCAGTTCTTC. Its translation: CASSISIAGGLNEQFF.